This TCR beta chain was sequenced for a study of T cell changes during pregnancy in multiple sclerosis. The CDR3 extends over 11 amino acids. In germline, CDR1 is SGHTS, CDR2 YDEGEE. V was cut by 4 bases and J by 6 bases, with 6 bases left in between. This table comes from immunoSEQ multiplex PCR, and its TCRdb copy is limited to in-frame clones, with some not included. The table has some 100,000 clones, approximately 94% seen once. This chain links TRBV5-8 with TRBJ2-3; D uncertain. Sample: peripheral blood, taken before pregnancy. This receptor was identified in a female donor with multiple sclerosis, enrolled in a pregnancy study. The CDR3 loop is CASSHTDTQYF. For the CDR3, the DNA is TGTGCCAGCAGCCACACGGATACGCAGTATTTT.